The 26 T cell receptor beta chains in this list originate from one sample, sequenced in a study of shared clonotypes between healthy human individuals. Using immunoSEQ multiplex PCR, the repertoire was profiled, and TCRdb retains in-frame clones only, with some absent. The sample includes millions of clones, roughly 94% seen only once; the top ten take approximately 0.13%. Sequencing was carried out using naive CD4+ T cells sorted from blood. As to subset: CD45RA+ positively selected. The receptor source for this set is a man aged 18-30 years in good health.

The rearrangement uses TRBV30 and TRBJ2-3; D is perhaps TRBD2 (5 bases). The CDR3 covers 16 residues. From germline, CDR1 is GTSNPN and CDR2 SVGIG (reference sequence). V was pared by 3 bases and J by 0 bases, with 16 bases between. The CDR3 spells CAWSNGAAQSTDTQYF. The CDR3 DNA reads TGTGCCTGGAGCAACGGAGCGGCTCAGAGCACAGATACGCAGTATTTT.

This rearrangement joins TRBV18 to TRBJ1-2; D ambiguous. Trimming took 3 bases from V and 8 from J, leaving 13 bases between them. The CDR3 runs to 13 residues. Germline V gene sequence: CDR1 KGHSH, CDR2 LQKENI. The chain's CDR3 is CASSPRRAEGYTF. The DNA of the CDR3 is TGTGCCAGCTCACCCCGAAGGGCTGAAGGCTACACCTTC.

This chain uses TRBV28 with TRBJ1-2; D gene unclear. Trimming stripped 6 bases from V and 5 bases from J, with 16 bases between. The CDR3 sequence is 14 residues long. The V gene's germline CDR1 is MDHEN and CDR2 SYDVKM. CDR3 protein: CASRTGSTLYGYTF. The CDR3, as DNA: TGTGCCAGCAGAACCGGGTCTACCCTTTATGGCTACACCTTC.

This chain's CDR3 is CASSGRDGQWNQPQHF. In nucleotides, the CDR3 is TGTGCCAGTAGTGGTCGGGACGGACAGTGGAATCAGCCCCAGCATTTT. V is TRBV19 and J is TRBJ1-5, with TRBD1 as a possible D gene (6 bases). The germline V gene encodes CDR1 LNHDA and CDR2 SQIVND (reference sequence). This CDR3 has 16 residues. V gave up 5 bases and J gave up 4 bases, with 18 bases separating them.

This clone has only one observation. The chain's CDR3 is CASSAQTSGRVEQYF. The CDR3 coding sequence is TGTGCCAGCAGCGCCCAGACTAGCGGGAGAGTCGAGCAGTACTTC. The rearrangement links TRBV9 to TRBJ2-7, with 12 bases lining up with TRBD2. The germline V gene has CDR1 SGDLS and CDR2 YYNGEE. V shed 3 bases, J shed 6 bases, and the junction held 7 bases outside the gene matches. CDR3 size: 15 residues.

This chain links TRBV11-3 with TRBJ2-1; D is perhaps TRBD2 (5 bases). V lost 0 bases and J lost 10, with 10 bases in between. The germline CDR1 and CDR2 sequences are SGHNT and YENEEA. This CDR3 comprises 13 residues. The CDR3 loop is CASSLDLATEQFF. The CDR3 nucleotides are TGTGCCAGCAGCTTAGATCTAGCAACGGAGCAGTTCTTC.

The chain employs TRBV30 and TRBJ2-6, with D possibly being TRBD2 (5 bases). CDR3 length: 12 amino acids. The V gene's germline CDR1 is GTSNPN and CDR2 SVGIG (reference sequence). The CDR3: CVQRAGANVLTF. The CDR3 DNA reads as TGTGTCCAGAGGGCTGGGGCCAACGTCCTGACTTTC.

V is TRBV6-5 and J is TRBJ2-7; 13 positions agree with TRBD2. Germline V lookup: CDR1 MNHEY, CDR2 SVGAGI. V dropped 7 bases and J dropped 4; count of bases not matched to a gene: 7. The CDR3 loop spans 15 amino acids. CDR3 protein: CASTRLAGGIYEQYF. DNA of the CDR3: TGTGCCAGCACCAGACTAGCGGGAGGTATTTACGAGCAGTACTTC.

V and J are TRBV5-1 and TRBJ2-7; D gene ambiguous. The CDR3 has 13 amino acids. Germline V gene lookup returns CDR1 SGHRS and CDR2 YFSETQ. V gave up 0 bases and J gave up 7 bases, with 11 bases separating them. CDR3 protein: CASSLAHREEQYF. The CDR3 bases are TGCGCCAGCAGCTTGGCCCATCGAGAGGAGCAGTACTTC.

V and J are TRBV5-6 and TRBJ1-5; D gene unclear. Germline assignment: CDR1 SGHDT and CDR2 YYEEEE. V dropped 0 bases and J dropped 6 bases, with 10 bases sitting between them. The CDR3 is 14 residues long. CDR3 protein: CASSLADGSQPQHF. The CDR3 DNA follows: TGTGCCAGCAGCTTGGCTGACGGGAGTCAGCCCCAGCATTTT.

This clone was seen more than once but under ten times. Here the CDR3 reads CASSSAPSGNTIYF. In DNA, the CDR3 is TGTGCCAGCAGCTCCGCACCCTCTGGAAACACCATATATTTT. The chain joins TRBV7-9 to TRBJ1-3, with unresolved D. The CDR3 runs 14 residues. Trimming removed 4 bases at V and 0 bases at J, with 7 bases between. Germline loops: CDR1 SEHNR, CDR2 FQNEAQ (reference sequence).

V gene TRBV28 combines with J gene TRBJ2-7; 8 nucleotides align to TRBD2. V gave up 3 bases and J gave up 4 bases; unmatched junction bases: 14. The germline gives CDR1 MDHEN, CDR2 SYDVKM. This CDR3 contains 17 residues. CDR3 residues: CASSFLLAGPRTYEQYF. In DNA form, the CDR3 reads TGTGCCAGCAGTTTCCTATTAGCGGGGCCCCGGACGTACGAGCAGTACTTC.

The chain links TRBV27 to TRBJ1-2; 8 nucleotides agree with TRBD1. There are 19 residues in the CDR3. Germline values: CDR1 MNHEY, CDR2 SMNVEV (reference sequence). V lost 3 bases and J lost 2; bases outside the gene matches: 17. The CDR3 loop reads CASSFSQLAGGRGNYGYTF. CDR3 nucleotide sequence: TGTGCCAGCAGTTTCTCCCAGTTGGCAGGGGGCCGAGGAAACTATGGCTACACCTTC.

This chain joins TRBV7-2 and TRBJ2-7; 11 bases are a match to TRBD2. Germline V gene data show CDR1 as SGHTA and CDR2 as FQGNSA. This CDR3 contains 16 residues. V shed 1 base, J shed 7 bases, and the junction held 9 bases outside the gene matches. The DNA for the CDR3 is TGTGCCAGCAGCTTAGATGGTTCTAGCGGGGGGAGGGAGCAGTACTTC. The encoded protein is CASSLDGSSGGREQYF.

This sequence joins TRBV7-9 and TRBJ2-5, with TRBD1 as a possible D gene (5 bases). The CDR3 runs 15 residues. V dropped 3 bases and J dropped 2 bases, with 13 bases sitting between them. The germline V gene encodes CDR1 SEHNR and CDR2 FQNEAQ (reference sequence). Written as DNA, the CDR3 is TGTGCCAGCAGCTTTGGTGGGGCATTGCAAGAGACCCAGTACTTC. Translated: CASSFGGALQETQYF.

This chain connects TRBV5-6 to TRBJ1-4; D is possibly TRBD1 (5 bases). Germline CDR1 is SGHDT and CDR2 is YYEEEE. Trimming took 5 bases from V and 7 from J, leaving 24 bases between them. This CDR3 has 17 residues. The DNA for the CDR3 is TGTGCCAGCAGGACCTTAAAGGACAAGGCGAACGGTGAAAAACTGTTTTTT. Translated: CASRTLKDKANGEKLFF.

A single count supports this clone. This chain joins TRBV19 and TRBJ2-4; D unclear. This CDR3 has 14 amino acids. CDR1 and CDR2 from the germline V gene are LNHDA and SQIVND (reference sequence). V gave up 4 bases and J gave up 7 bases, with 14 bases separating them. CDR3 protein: CASSTFMDVNIQYF. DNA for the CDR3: TGTGCCAGTAGTACTTTCATGGACGTTAACATTCAGTACTTC.

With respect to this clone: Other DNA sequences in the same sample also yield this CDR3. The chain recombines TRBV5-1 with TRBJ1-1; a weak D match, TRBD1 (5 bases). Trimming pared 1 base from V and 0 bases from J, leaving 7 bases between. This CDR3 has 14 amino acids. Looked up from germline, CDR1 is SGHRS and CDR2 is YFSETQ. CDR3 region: CASSLLGVNTEAFF. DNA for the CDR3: TGCGCCAGCAGCTTGCTAGGGGTGAACACTGAAGCTTTCTTT.

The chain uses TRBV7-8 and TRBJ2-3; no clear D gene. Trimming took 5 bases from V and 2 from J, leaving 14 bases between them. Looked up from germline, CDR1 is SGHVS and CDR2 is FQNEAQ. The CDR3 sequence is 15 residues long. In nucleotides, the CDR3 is TGTGCCAGCAGCCCTTCCCTCCGGTTCACAGATACGCAGTATTTT. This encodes CASSPSLRFTDTQYF.

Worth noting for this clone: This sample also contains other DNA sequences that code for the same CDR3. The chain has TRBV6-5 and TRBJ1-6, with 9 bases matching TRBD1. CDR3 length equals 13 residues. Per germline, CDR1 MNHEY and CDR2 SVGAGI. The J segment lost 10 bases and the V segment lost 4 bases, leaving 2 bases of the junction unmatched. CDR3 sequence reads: CASSLTGGSPLHF. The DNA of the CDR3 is TGTGCCAGCAGTTTGACAGGGGGATCACCCCTCCACTTT.

Here the CDR3 DNA reads TGTGCCAGCAGCTTATTGGCAGGGGCTGGAAACACCATATATTTT. Translated: CASSLLAGAGNTIYF. The chain employs TRBV7-3 and TRBJ1-3; possible D gene TRBD1, 6 bases. Germline V CDR1 and CDR2: SGHTA, FQGTGA. CDR3 size: 15 residues. Trimming took off 2 bases at V and 2 bases at J, with 10 bases between the two ends.

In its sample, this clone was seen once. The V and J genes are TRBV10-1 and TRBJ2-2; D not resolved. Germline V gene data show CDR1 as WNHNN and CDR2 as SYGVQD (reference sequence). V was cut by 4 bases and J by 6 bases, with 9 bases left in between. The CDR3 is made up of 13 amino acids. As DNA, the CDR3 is TGCGCCAGCAGTGGGTTTGGACCCGGGGAGCTGTTTTTT. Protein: CASSGFGPGELFF.

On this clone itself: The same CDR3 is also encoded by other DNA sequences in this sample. The DNA of the CDR3 is TGCGCCAGCAGCCTGACAGGGGTAGAGACCCAGTACTTC. The encoded protein is CASSLTGVETQYF. The rearrangement joins TRBV5-1 to TRBJ2-5; 8 nucleotides line up with TRBD1. The CDR3 covers 13 residues. The ends lost 4 bases at V and 4 bases at J; junction bases unmatched: 3. CDR1 SGHRS and CDR2 YFSETQ come from the germline V gene.

For the CDR3, the DNA is TGTGCCATCGAGCCCTGGGACACAGGGGATCAGCCCCAGCATTTT. This sequence encodes CAIEPWDTGDQPQHF. The V and J genes are TRBV10-3 and TRBJ1-5, with 7 bases aligning to TRBD1. Germline CDR1 is ENHRY and CDR2 is SYGVKD. The CDR3 length is 15 residues. The junction had 12 bases not matched to a gene; V was cut back by 8 bases and J by 5 bases.

CDR3 loop: CASSSARAGADTGELFF. In nucleotides, the CDR3 is TGCGCCAGCAGCTCGGCGCGGGCGGGGGCCGACACCGGGGAGCTGTTTTTT. The gene calls are TRBV5-1 and TRBJ2-2; TRBD2 is a possible D gene (7 bases). This CDR3 spans 17 amino acids. CDR1 and CDR2 from the germline V gene are SGHRS and YFSETQ. V was pared by 3 bases and J by 3 bases, with 18 bases between. The variable domain in full, with the rest retrieved from reference TRBV5-1 and TRBJ2-2, is KAGVTQTPRYLIKTRGQQVTLSCSPISGHRSVSWYQQTPGQGLQFLFEYFSETQRNKGNFPGRFSGRQFSNSRSEMNVSTLELGDSALYLCASSSARAGADTGELFFGEGSRLTVL.

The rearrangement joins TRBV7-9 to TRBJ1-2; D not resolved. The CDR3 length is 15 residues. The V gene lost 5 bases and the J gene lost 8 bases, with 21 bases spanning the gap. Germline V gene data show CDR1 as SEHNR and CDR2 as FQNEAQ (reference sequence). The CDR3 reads CASSPTRPVTEGYTF. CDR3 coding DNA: TGTGCCAGCAGCCCAACCAGACCGGTGACGGAGGGCTACACCTTC.